These T cell receptor beta chains were read from a single sample in a study of OX40 agonist ivuxolimab in advanced cancers. TCRdb keeps only in-frame clones here, not all; method: immunoSEQ multiplex PCR. The repertoire holds approximately 70,000 clones, with roughly 81% as singletons. This material consisted of CD4+ or CD8+ T cells sorted from blood, taken in a trial of the OX40 agonist ivuxolimab. Receptors were obtained from an adult with an advanced solid tumor such as melanoma, head and neck, liver or kidney cancer. Both conserved end residues are part of each CDR3. Fields, in order: J gene, D gene, clone size, V gene, CDR3 DNA, CDR3 protein. The D gene is left open where the match is weak. Expanded clones get a size class; other rows say once, few or many, or leave the size out.

TRBJ2-1 | TRBD1 | - | TRBV19 | TGTGCCAGTAGTAACCGGGACAGGAGCTACAATGGGCAGTTCTTC | CASSNRDRSYNGQFF
TRBJ1-1 | - | - | TRBV4-1 | TGCGCCAGCAGCCAAGAGGGGGTCGACACTGAAGCTTTCTTT | CASSQEGVDTEAFF
TRBJ1-2 | TRBD1 | - | TRBV5-4 | TGTGCCAGCAGCAGAACAGGGGTTGGCTACACCTTC | CASSRTGVGYTF
TRBJ2-7 | - | - | TRBV18 | TGTGCCAGCTCACCTCAGGGCTTTTGGACCTACGAGCAGTACTTC | CASSPQGFWTYEQYF
TRBJ1-2 | - | - | TRBV27 | TGTGCCAGCAGTTTAAGGACGGATGGAAACCTCAACTATGGCTACACCTTC | CASSLRTDGNLNYGYTF
TRBJ1-1 | - | - | TRBV27 | TGTGCCAGCAGTCCCCTGGACACAGCGGGGGTTTTTGAAGCTTTCTTT | CASSPLDTAGVFEAFF
TRBJ2-1 | - | - | TRBV14 | TGTGCCAGCAGCCAGGACCCGAGGGGAAAGCGGAGCGAGCAGTTCTTC | CASSQDPRGKRSEQFF
TRBJ2-3 | TRBD2 | - | TRBV6-5 | TGTGCCAGCAGTTTAGCGGGCCTCACAGATACGCAGTATTTT | CASSLAGLTDTQYF
TRBJ2-4 | TRBD2 | few | TRBV5-1 | TGCGCCAGCAGCTTGAGCGGGGACTTAGCCAAAAACATTCAGTACTTC | CASSLSGDLAKNIQYF
TRBJ1-2 | TRBD1 | - | TRBV2 | TGTGCCAGCAGCTTCAGGGGGCAAGGTGGCTACACCTTC | CASSFRGQGGYTF
TRBJ2-3 | TRBD2 | - | TRBV9 | TGTGCCAGCAGCGTGGGACTAGCAGTTGATACGCAGTATTTT | CASSVGLAVDTQYF
TRBJ2-3 | - | - | TRBV7-9 | TGTGCCAGCAGCTTAGCATTCAGCCGGGAAGATACGCAGTATTTT | CASSLAFSREDTQYF
TRBJ2-7 | - | - | TRBV5-5 | TGTGCCAGCAGCTTGGGGTCGTCTCACTACGAGCAGTACTTC | CASSLGSSHYEQYF
TRBJ2-3 | - | - | TRBV11-3 | TGTGCCAGCAGCTTAGATGGGTCAGGACGCCCAGCAGATACGCAGTATTTT | CASSLDGSGRPADTQYF
TRBJ1-2 | - | once | TRBV19 | TGTGCCAGTAGTATAAGCCCGGGACGGAAAAACTATGGCTACACCTTC | CASSISPGRKNYGYTF
TRBJ1-5 | - | few | TRBV6-5 | TGTGCCAGCAGCGGATACGGAAGCAATCAGCCCCAGCATTTT | CASSGYGSNQPQHF
TRBJ2-7 | TRBD2 | once | TRBV19 | TGTGCCAGTAGCCCCGGGACTAGCGGAGTTTACGAGCAGTACTTC | CASSPGTSGVYEQYF
TRBJ2-2 | TRBD2 | - | TRBV11-2 | TGTGCCAGCAGCTCGGGACTACCTAACACCGGGGAGCTGTTTTTT | CASSSGLPNTGELFF
TRBJ2-7 | TRBD1 | - | TRBV2 | TGTGCCAGCAGTGAATTGGGGACAGAAACCTACGAGCAGTACTTC | CASSELGTETYEQYF
TRBJ2-2 | - | once | TRBV6-5 | TGTGCCAGCAAGGAGTTTAGGGGGAACACCGGGGAGCTGTTTTTT | CASKEFRGNTGELFF
TRBJ2-7 | - | - | TRBV7-9 | TGTGCCAGCAGCCCGGGACCGCCTGCCTACGAGCAGTACTTC | CASSPGPPAYEQYF
TRBJ2-7 | TRBD1 | - | TRBV19 | TGTGCCAGTAGTATTCTCGGGGCGACGGACAGGGAATCCTACGAGCAGTACTTC | CASSILGATDRESYEQYF
TRBJ2-3 | TRBD2 | - | TRBV9 | TGTGCCAGCAGCGTTTCCGGGACTAGCGGCTCAGATACGCAGTATTTT | CASSVSGTSGSDTQYF